A selection of T cell receptor beta chains follows, all from one sample in a study of blood T cell repertoires in COVID-19. Data came from immunoSEQ multiplex PCR; TCRdb stores just in-frame clones and leaves some out. The sample gives fewer than 300,000 clones, around 89% of which show up once; 1.2% is in the top ten. Input material: PBMCs or T cells enriched from blood (not recorded which). The receptors were sampled from a woman in her thirties or forties with acute COVID-19. CDR3s include the opening cysteine and the closing phenylalanine or tryptophan.

v_gene: TRBV7-3
CDR3aa: CASSFGGTANTGELFF

v_gene: TRBV7-2
CDR3aa: CASSLMSGPYNEQFF

v_gene: TRBV19
CDR3aa: CASSSTGGQGGELFF

v_gene: TRBV3-1/TRBV3-2
CDR3aa: CASSQGAVGAGELFF

v_gene: TRBV7-2
CDR3aa: CASSQQGLNTEAFF

v_gene: TRBV10-3
CDR3aa: CAISESLANTEAFF

v_gene: TRBV2
CDR3aa: CASRDRMNTEAFF

v_gene: TRBV9
CDR3aa: CASSASLSGTQYF

v_gene: TRBV2
CDR3aa: CALGTRGPDTQYF

v_gene: TRBV19
CDR3aa: CASTAAARGSPLHF

v_gene: TRBV4-3
CDR3aa: CASSQSGTEAFF

v_gene: TRBV24-1
CDR3aa: CATSEWTSGGELFF

v_gene: TRBV4-1
CDR3aa: CASSQGQGTKNIQYF

v_gene: TRBV11-2
CDR3aa: CASRSVRHQETQYF

v_gene: TRBV28
CDR3aa: CASSTNPGGAYGYTF

v_gene: TRBV11-2
CDR3aa: CASSSILQGSYEQYF

v_gene: TRBV7-9
CDR3aa: CASENTGFREKLFF

v_gene: TRBV19
CDR3aa: CASSLPGQGGQPQHF

v_gene: TRBV5-4
CDR3aa: CASSLRTSGLGETQYF

v_gene: TRBV7-6
CDR3aa: CASSSTVGSYEQYF

v_gene: TRBV11-3
CDR3aa: CAGQGDTGELFF

v_gene: TRBV10-3
CDR3aa: CAISPGTGKRAKIEQYF

v_gene: TRBV19
CDR3aa: CASSIQLAGKPWYNEQFF

v_gene: TRBV5-4
CDR3aa: CASSFTGQVGYTF

v_gene: TRBV28
CDR3aa: CASSLLNYGYTF

v_gene: TRBV3-1/TRBV3-2
CDR3aa: CASSPPSGTGYTF

v_gene: TRBV5-1
CDR3aa: CASSFTGDPQNIQYF

v_gene: TRBV12-3/TRBV12-4
CDR3aa: CASSFGGPETQYF

v_gene: TRBV5-8
CDR3aa: CASSLGLALQSTDTQYF

v_gene: TRBV5-5
CDR3aa: CASSHKLAGGPESYEQYF

v_gene: TRBV9
CDR3aa: CASSLTGAGSAEAFF

v_gene: TRBV7-2
CDR3aa: CASRDGGSKNIQYF

v_gene: TRBV27
CDR3aa: CASSPAGQVNSPLHF

v_gene: TRBV6-5
CDR3aa: CASSYSRASDETQYF

v_gene: TRBV2
CDR3aa: CASVLTGSPQPQHF

v_gene: TRBV29-1
CDR3aa: CSVVGSGSDEKLFF

v_gene: TRBV30
CDR3aa: CAWTVAGTSSQFF

v_gene: TRBV6-5
CDR3aa: CASRVWRAKDTQYF

v_gene: TRBV19
CDR3aa: CASSDREDQPQHF

v_gene: TRBV11-3
CDR3aa: CASSLTRETSCFF

v_gene: TRBV12-3/TRBV12-4
CDR3aa: CASTDRGNEQFF

v_gene: TRBV7-6
CDR3aa: CASSSLWGRGNYGYTF

v_gene: TRBV10-3
CDR3aa: CAISESPGQAGETQYF

v_gene: TRBV12-3/TRBV12-4
CDR3aa: CASSFNYEQFF

v_gene: TRBV15
CDR3aa: CATSRGLAGGTDTQYF

v_gene: TRBV28
CDR3aa: CASRTGQGYYGYTF

v_gene: TRBV28
CDR3aa: CAIPGGGDYNSPLHF

v_gene: TRBV30
CDR3aa: CAWDTTGAFEKLFF